Presented here are 19 T cell receptor beta chains from one specimen sequenced in a study of T cells in localized non-small cell lung cancer. Some clones are missing from TCRdb's copy, which holds only in-frame ones; the method was immunoSEQ multiplex PCR. Of 20,000 to 30,000 clones in the sample, about 88% were seen once. The source was peripheral blood, collected before any cancer treatment. The source of these receptors is a female donor over 55 with stage I lung adenocarcinoma.

V usage is TRBV9 and J usage is TRBJ2-5; the match to TRBD2 covers 9 bases. V was pared by 0 bases and J by 3 bases, with 0 bases of the junction left unmatched. Germline assignment: CDR1 SGDLS and CDR2 YYNGEE. This CDR3 region has 14 residues. CDR3 protein: CASSVGLAEETQYF. The CDR3 DNA reads as TGTGCCAGCAGCGTAGGACTAGCGGAAGAGACCCAGTACTTC.

The genes are TRBV7-8 and TRBJ1-1, with 8 positions matching TRBD1. V was clipped by 5 bases and J by 1 base; unmatched bases: 3. Germline CDR1 reads SGHVS; CDR2 reads FQNEAQ. This CDR3 is built from 14 residues. The CDR3 spells CASSRGTGNTEAFF. CDR3 nucleotides: TGTGCCAGCAGCCGAGGGACAGGGAACACTGAAGCTTTCTTT.

V and J are TRBV5-1 and TRBJ2-3; D possibly corresponds to TRBD2 (6 bases). V was cut by 0 bases and J by 2 bases, with 10 bases left in between. The CDR3 length is 15 residues. CDR1 and CDR2 from the germline V gene are SGHRS and YFSETQ. The CDR3 is CASSLGGVITDTQYF. CDR3 DNA: TGCGCCAGCAGCTTGGGCGGGGTAATCACAGATACGCAGTATTTT. The complete variable domain, with remaining parts taken from reference TRBV5-1 and TRBJ2-3, reads KAGVTQTPRYLIKTRGQQVTLSCSPISGHRSVSWYQQTPGQGLQFLFEYFSETQRNKGNFPGRFSGRQFSNSRSEMNVSTLELGDSALYLCASSLGGVITDTQYFGPGTRLTVL.

The gene calls are TRBV11-1 and TRBJ1-1; 8 bases fit TRBD1. Trimming removed 5 bases from V and 1 base from J; junction bases left unmatched: 9. The CDR3 sequence is 16 residues long. CDR1 is SGHAT and CDR2 is FQDESV in the germline V gene (reference sequence). In DNA form, the CDR3 reads TGTGCCAGCAGCCGCAAGGGACAGGCCGAGAACACTGAAGCTTTCTTT. Its protein product is CASSRKGQAENTEAFF.

This chain joins TRBV5-1 and TRBJ2-2, with D perhaps given as TRBD1 or TRBD2 (6 bases each). V lost 2 bases to trimming and J lost 5 bases, with 10 bases between them. CDR1 is SGHRS, CDR2 YFSETQ, per germline. CDR3 length: 14 residues. The CDR3 sequence is CASSLGGITGELFF. The CDR3 DNA is TGCGCCAGCAGCTTAGGGGGGATTACCGGGGAGCTGTTTTTT.

The chain combines TRBV5-1 with TRBJ1-5; a possible D gene is TRBD1 (6 bases). Trimming took off 4 bases at V and 2 bases at J, with 10 bases between the two ends. The CDR3 consists of 14 residues. Germline CDR1 is SGHRS and CDR2 is YFSETQ. The CDR3 region is CASSPDSGNQPQHF. DNA for the CDR3: TGCGCCAGCAGCCCGGACAGTGGCAATCAGCCCCAGCATTTT. The complete variable domain, with remaining parts taken from reference TRBV5-1 and TRBJ1-5, reads KAGVTQTPRYLIKTRGQQVTLSCSPISGHRSVSWYQQTPGQGLQFLFEYFSETQRNKGNFPGRFSGRQFSNSRSEMNVSTLELGDSALYLCASSPDSGNQPQHFGDGTRLSIL.

This chain uses TRBV30 with TRBJ1-4, with TRBD1 as a possible D gene (6 bases). The CDR3 runs 13 residues. Germline CDR1 and CDR2: GTSNPN and SVGIG (reference sequence). Trimming removed 5 bases from V and 3 bases from J, with 10 bases in between. This CDR3 is CAWQTGPNEKLFF. The CDR3 nucleotides are TGTGCCTGGCAGACAGGCCCTAATGAAAAACTGTTTTTT.

This chain uses TRBV28 with TRBJ1-2, with unresolved D. The germline gives CDR1 MDHEN, CDR2 SYDVKM. Trimming took off 5 bases at V and 4 bases at J, with 20 bases between the two ends. CDR3 length equals 16 residues. CDR3 protein: CASSPPAGWQAYGYTF. The CDR3 nucleotides are TGTGCCAGCAGTCCCCCCGCGGGATGGCAGGCCTATGGCTACACCTTC.

The V gene is TRBV10-1, the J gene TRBJ2-5; D ambiguous. This CDR3 spans 12 amino acids. V dropped 5 bases and J dropped 5 bases, with 9 bases sitting between them. Germline V gene sequence: CDR1 WNHNN, CDR2 SYGVQD (reference sequence). The CDR3 sequence: CASSRPGETQYF. CDR3 in DNA: TGCGCCAGCAGTCGGCCTGGGGAGACCCAGTACTTC.

This clone was observed a handful of times. This rearrangement joins TRBV11-3 to TRBJ1-2, with TRBD1 as a possible D gene (5 bases). V lost 1 base, J lost 6 bases, and 6 bases lay in between. CDR1 SGHNT and CDR2 YENEEA come from the germline V gene. This CDR3 is 12 amino acids long. In DNA form, the CDR3 reads TGTGCCAGCAGCTTAGGAGGGGATGGCTACACCTTC. It translates to CASSLGGDGYTF.

The rearrangement joins TRBV6-1 to TRBJ1-6; possible D gene TRBD1, 6 bases. CDR1 and CDR2 (germline): MNHNS, SASEGT. The ends were cut back, 2 bases at V and 6 bases at J, with 11 bases in the middle. CDR3 length equals 15 residues. The CDR3, as DNA: TGTGCCAGCAGTGAAACCGGGACACTTAATTCACCCCTCCACTTT. Translation gives CASSETGTLNSPLHF.

The CDR3 loop reads CASSNQGALNTEAFF. CDR3 in DNA: TGTGCCAGTAGTAACCAGGGGGCATTGAACACTGAAGCTTTCTTT. This chain links TRBV19 with TRBJ1-1; 8 nucleotides align to TRBD1. This CDR3 region has 15 residues. Losses at the gene ends were 4 bases for V and 0 bases for J; bases not matched to a gene: 4. Germline loops: CDR1 LNHDA, CDR2 SQIVND (reference sequence).

This chain links TRBV5-1 with TRBJ2-3, with a tentative D call TRBD2 (5 bases). Germline values: CDR1 SGHRS, CDR2 YFSETQ. The CDR3 has 16 amino acids. Trimming shortened V by 5 bases and J by 5 bases, and 21 bases separated the two germline ends. Written as DNA, the CDR3 is TGCGCCAGCAGTCCAAGAGGGAGTTGGGCCGGAGATACGCAGTATTTT. It codes for CASSPRGSWAGDTQYF.

The J gene is TRBJ1-1, the V gene TRBV10-1, with D perhaps matching TRBD1 (5 bases). Germline CDR1 is WNHNN and CDR2 is SYGVQD (reference sequence). CDR3 length: 13 amino acids. Trimming cost V 6 bases and J 6 bases, with 14 bases left between them. The CDR3 region has the DNA TGCGCCAGCAGGGACAACCTTGTTTCTGAAGCTTTCTTT. Translating gives CASRDNLVSEAFF.

V and J are TRBV10-3 and TRBJ2-2; 12 bases agree with TRBD2. CDR1 and CDR2 (germline): ENHRY, SYGVKD. CDR3 length: 17 amino acids. The trim removed 5 bases at V and 3 bases at J, leaving 7 bases unmatched. CDR3 sequence (DNA): TGTGCCATCAGTAAGACTAGCGGGGGAACGGACACCGGGGAGCTGTTTTTT. It yields the protein CAISKTSGGTDTGELFF.

The chain employs TRBV2 and TRBJ1-1; TRBD1 matches at 8 bases. The V segment lost 5 bases and the J segment 5 bases; nucleotides outside the gene matches: 7. Germline CDR1 SNHLY, CDR2 FYNNEI. The CDR3 covers 14 residues. This chain's CDR3 is CASSPQGARTEAFF. The DNA for the CDR3 is TGTGCCAGCAGTCCCCAGGGGGCGCGAACTGAAGCTTTCTTT.

The gene calls are TRBV2 and TRBJ2-1; 11 bases map to TRBD1. Trimming at V came to 10 bases and at J to 7 bases, leaving 6 bases not matched to a gene. Germline CDR1 SNHLY, CDR2 FYNNEI. The CDR3 consists of 13 residues. The DNA of the CDR3 is TGTGCCACCCCGGACAGGGGGCTGAATGAGCAGTTCTTC. It encodes CATPDRGLNEQFF.

V usage is TRBV7-8 and J usage is TRBJ1-2; D gene ambiguous. Germline values: CDR1 SGHVS, CDR2 FQNEAQ. The length of the CDR3 is 14 residues. The V end lost 4 bases, the J end lost 8 bases, and 17 bases lay between the germline ends. The CDR3 nucleotides are TGTGCCAGCAGCTCGACCGGGAGGCAGAGGGGCTACACCTTC. It codes for CASSSTGRQRGYTF.

The chain carries TRBV5-8 and TRBJ1-4, with 11 bases aligning to TRBD1. Germline CDR1 is SGHTS and CDR2 is YDEGEE. Trimming cost V 3 bases and J 3 bases; bases outside gene matches: 4. This CDR3 is built from 16 residues. The CDR3 is CASSYGQGAANEKLFF. In DNA form, the CDR3 reads TGTGCCAGCAGCTACGGACAGGGGGCGGCTAATGAAAAACTGTTTTTT.